This record looks at one TCR beta chain sequence and its context. Its antigen is still unknown. Relative to the germline gene, one junction end is altered; a read error may explain this. Naive CD8 T cell sorting was performed on the CD8+CD4-CCR7+CD45RA+ phenotype. This entry is derived from a study of molecular identifiers for immune sequencing clone quantification. Study results and caveats: Over 98% of CMV-specific effector molecules, but under 1% of naive ones, were in clones above 20 copies.

TCRdb re-derived calls from the PCR reads in MiXCR, one entry per CDR3 protein. The profile covers 600,000 to 650,000 distinct CDR3 sequences, with about 20% appearing a single time and roughly 0.9% taken by the ten largest. Germline V lookup: CDR1 DFQATT, CDR2 SNEGSKA (reference sequence). The CDR3 covers 16 residues. The sample consisted of naive CD8+ T cells from blood, with Jurkat cell RNA spiked in. Documented subset: FACS-sorted CD8+CD4-CCR7+CD45RA+ naive T cells. This sequence originates from a human donor in good health. Some libraries in this study had Jurkat cell RNA spiked in. The V call is TRBV20-1, the J call TRBJ2-7; perhaps TRBD2 as D (6 bases). The CDR3 reads CSADNGGTGLSYEQCF. CDR3 in DNA: TGCAGTGCAGACAATGGGGGGACTGGATTGTCCTACGAGCAGTGCTTC.